This TCR beta chain comes out of a study of blood T cell repertoires in COVID-19. On the study more broadly: PBMCs, B-cell-depleted T cells, or T cells were the source of the cDNA or gDNA that made up the material.

Clones were read by immunoSEQ multiplex PCR, and TCRdb kept only the in-frame ones, dropping some. The sample consists of a few hundred thousand clones, less than 85% of them appearing once. The V and J ends lost 1 base and 5 bases respectively, with 11 bases between them. Per germline, CDR1 SGHRS and CDR2 YFSETQ. This CDR3 is built from 14 residues. The chain is built from TRBV5-1 and TRBJ2-3; D is possibly TRBD2 (5 bases). The TCR comes from a woman older than 75 with acute or convalescent COVID-19. Material for sequencing was peripheral blood. The CDR3 region is CASSLPGVGDTQYF. The CDR3 DNA reads as TGCGCCAGCAGCTTGCCCGGGGTGGGAGATACGCAGTATTTT.